The following is a TCR beta chain sequence with its context. This specimen comes from a study of blood T cells in healthy people across ages. The CDR3 is 17 residues long. The junction had 5 bases not matched to a gene; V was cut back by 2 bases and J by 2 bases. Germline values: CDR1 SNHLY, CDR2 FYNNEI. Using a J-beta primer mix together with a sample-barcoded 5' primer, a second PCR was run for 7 to 11 cycles. TCRdb recomputed calls from the 5' RACE reads with MiXCR, one row per CDR3 protein. This table holds about 1.6 million distinct CDR3 sequences, almost 35% found once. This receptor was identified in a woman aged 25 to 39 in good health. This chain connects TRBV2 to TRBJ2-1; 11 bases are a match to TRBD2. The sequencing sample was made of blood. CDR3 loop: CASSELLAGDAYNEQFF. The CDR3 DNA follows: TGTGCCAGCAGTGAATTACTAGCGGGAGATGCCTACAATGAGCAGTTCTTC.